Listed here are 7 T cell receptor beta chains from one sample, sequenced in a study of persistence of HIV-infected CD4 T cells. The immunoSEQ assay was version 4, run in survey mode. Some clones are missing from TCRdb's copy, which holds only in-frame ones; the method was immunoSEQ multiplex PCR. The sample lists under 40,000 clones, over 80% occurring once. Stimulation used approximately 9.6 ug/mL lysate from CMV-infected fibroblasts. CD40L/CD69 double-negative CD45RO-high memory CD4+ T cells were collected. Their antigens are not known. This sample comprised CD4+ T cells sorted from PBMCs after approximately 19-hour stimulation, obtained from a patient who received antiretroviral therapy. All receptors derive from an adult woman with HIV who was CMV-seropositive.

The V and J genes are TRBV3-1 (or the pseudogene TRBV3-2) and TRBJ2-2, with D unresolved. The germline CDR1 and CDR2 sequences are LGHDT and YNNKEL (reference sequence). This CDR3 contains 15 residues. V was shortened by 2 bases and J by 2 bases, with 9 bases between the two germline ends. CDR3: CASSQRRGNTGELFF. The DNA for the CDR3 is TGTGCCAGCAGCCAACGGCGCGGAAACACCGGGGAGCTGTTTTTT.

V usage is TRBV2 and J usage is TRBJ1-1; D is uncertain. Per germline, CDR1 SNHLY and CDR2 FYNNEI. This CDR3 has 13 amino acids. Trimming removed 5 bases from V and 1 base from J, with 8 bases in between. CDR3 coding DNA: TGTGCCAGCAGTTTACAGACGAACACTGAAGCTTTCTTT. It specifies CASSLQTNTEAFF.

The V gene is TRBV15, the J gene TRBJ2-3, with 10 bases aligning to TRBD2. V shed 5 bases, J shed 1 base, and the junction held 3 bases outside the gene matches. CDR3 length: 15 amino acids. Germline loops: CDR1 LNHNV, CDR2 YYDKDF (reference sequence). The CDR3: CATSLGLAGTDTQYF. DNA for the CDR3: TGTGCCACCAGCCTCGGACTAGCGGGCACAGATACGCAGTATTTT.

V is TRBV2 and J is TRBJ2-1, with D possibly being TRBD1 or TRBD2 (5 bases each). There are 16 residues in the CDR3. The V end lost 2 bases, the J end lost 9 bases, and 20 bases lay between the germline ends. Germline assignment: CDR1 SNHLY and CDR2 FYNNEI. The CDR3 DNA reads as TGTGCCAGCAGTGAACTAAGGGACCTCAACTTTCGTGAGCAGTTCTTC. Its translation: CASSELRDLNFREQFF.

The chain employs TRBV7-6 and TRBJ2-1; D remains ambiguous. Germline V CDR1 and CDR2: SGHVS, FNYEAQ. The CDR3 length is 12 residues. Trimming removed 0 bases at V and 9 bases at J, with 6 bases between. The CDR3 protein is CASSLARSEQFF. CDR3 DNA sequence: TGTGCCAGCAGCTTAGCGAGGAGTGAGCAGTTCTTC.

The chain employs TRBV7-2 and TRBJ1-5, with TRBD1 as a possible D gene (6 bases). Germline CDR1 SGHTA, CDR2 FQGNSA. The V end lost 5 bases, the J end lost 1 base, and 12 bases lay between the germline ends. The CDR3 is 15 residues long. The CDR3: CASSLRQGSNQPQHF. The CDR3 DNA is TGTGCCAGCAGCCTCCGGCAGGGGAGCAATCAGCCCCAGCATTTT.

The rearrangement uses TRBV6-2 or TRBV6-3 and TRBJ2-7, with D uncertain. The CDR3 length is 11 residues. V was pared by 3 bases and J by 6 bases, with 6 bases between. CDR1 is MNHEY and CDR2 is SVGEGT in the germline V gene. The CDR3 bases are TGTGCCAGCAGTTATTTGAGCGAGCAGTACTTC. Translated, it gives CASSYLSEQYF.